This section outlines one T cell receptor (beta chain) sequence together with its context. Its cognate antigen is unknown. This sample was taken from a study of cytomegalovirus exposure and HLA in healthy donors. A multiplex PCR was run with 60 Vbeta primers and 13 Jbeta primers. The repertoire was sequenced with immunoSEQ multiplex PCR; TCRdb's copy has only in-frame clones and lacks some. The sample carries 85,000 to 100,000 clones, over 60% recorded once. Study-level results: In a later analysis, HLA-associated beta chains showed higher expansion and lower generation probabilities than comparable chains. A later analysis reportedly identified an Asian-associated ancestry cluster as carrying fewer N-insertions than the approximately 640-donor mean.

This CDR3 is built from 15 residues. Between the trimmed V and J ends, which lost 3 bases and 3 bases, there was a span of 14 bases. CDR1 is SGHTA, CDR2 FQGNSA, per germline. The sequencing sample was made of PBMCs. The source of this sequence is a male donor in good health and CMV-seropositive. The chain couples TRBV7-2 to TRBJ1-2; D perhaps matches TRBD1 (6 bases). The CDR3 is CASSLDSNLHYGYTF. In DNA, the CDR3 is TGTGCCAGCAGCTTGGACAGTAACCTACACTATGGCTACACCTTC.